The clone carrying this T cell receptor (beta chain) was seen a few times. Its antigen is not identified. These data belong to a study of blood T cells in healthy people across ages. A J-beta primer mix and a sample-barcoded 5' primer were used in a second PCR of about 7 to 11 cycles. Unique molecular identifiers of 12 random nucleotides labeled each cDNA. In TCRdb, the 5' RACE reads were re-called with MiXCR into one record per CDR3 protein. The repertoire consists of 850,000 to 1,000,000 distinct CDR3 sequences, with about 44% occurring once and the leading ten covering about an eighth. Peripheral blood was drawn, ten milliliters per donor. Per individual sample, total RNA of at least 5.5 micrograms was extracted. Broader study findings: Using unsorted PBMCs precluded a conclusive naive versus antigen-experienced comparison.

V shed 3 bases and J shed 4 bases, with 20 bases lying between them. The CDR3 totals 16 residues. From germline, CDR1 is GTSNPN and CDR2 SVGIG (reference sequence). This sequence originates from a man aged 25-45 years in good health. This chain joins TRBV30 and TRBJ2-3, with D perhaps TRBD2 (6 bases). Material: blood. The CDR3 sequence is CAWSGRRPHAPDTQYF. The CDR3 DNA reads TGTGCCTGGAGCGGGAGAAGGCCCCACGCCCCAGATACGCAGTATTTT.